Listed below are T cell receptor beta chains from one sample, sequenced in a study of blood T cell repertoires in COVID-19. Profiled with immunoSEQ multiplex PCR; TCRdb holds only in-frame clones, not every one. Of hundreds of thousands of clones in the sample, approximately 91% were seen once. Sequencing was carried out using PBMCs or T cells enriched from blood (not recorded which). These receptors were taken from a woman younger than 35 who had been exposed to COVID-19. CDR3s include the opening cysteine and the closing phenylalanine or tryptophan. A D gene is named only where the DNA matches it firmly. Clone size is shown for a subset of rows, as once, few, many or a class of expanded clone.

d_call	v_call	clone_size	j_call	cdr3_nt	cdr3_aa
.	TRBV14	.	TRBJ2-2	TGTGCCAGCAGCCGATGGACATTCAACACCGGGGAGCTGTTTTTT	CASSRWTFNTGELFF
TRBD2	TRBV9	.	TRBJ2-1	TGTGCCAGCAGCGCTGGGACTAGCGGATACAATGAGCAGTTCTTC	CASSAGTSGYNEQFF
.	TRBV27	.	TRBJ1-5	TGTGCCAGCAGCCCCCTAGCGGGGACGCGTGGAAATCAGCCCCAGCATTTT	CASSPLAGTRGNQPQHF
.	TRBV7-9	.	TRBJ2-5	TGTGCCAGCAGCTTAGCTCGGGTCGTCCAAGAGACCCAGTACTTC	CASSLARVVQETQYF
TRBD1	TRBV13	.	TRBJ1-2	TGTGCCAGCAGCTTAGACAGGGGGTTTGGCTACACCTTC	CASSLDRGFGYTF
.	TRBV7-6	.	TRBJ2-2	TGTGCCAGCAGCTTAGAGGGACTCCTTCACACCGGGGAGCTGTTTTTT	CASSLEGLLHTGELFF
TRBD2	TRBV12-3/TRBV12-4	once	TRBJ2-7	TGTGCCAGCAGTCCGGGACTAGCTTCCGAGCAGTACTTC	CASSPGLASEQYF
.	TRBV5-1	.	TRBJ1-1	TGCGCCAGCAGGGGGGGTCAGGACGGCACTGAAGCTTTCTTT	CASRGGQDGTEAFF
TRBD1	TRBV15	.	TRBJ1-2	TGTGCCACCAGCAGAGATTTACAGACAGGGACTAACTATGGCTACACCTTC	CATSRDLQTGTNYGYTF
TRBD1	TRBV11-2	.	TRBJ2-5	TGTGCCAGCAGCTTAGACTTGACAGGGGGCGGAAAGACCCAGTACTTC	CASSLDLTGGGKTQYF
.	TRBV19	few	TRBJ2-7	TGTGCCAGTAGTGACCTGGAGAGCTCCTACGAGCAGTACTTC	CASSDLESSYEQYF
.	TRBV18	.	TRBJ2-3	TGTGCCAGCTCATCAGGAACAGATACGCAGTATTTT	CASSSGTDTQYF
.	TRBV25-1	.	TRBJ2-7	TGTGCCAGCACTAGCCGGGCCACCTACGAGCAGTACTTC	CASTSRATYEQYF
.	TRBV9	once	TRBJ2-3	TGTGCCAGCAGCGTACCCAGCGACCCAGATACGCAGTATTTT	CASSVPSDPDTQYF
.	TRBV7-2	.	TRBJ2-5	TGTGCCAGCAGCCCCGAGGGGGGGTCCTCGAAGACCCAGTACTTC	CASSPEGGSSKTQYF
TRBD1	TRBV5-1	.	TRBJ1-5	TGCGCCAGCAGCCCAAGTCCCGGGACAGGGAGTCCCCAGCATTTT	CASSPSPGTGSPQHF
.	TRBV18	.	TRBJ2-7	TGTGCCAGCTCACCACCGGGCGGGGGCCTTTCCTACGAGCAGTACTTC	CASSPPGGGLSYEQYF
TRBD1	TRBV28	.	TRBJ2-4	TGTGCCAGCAGTTACAGGGGGCTCGGGGACATTCAGTACTTC	CASSYRGLGDIQYF
TRBD1	TRBV4-1	.	TRBJ2-2	TGCGCCAGCAGCCAAGGGGGACAGGGTGTCACCGGGGAGCTGTTTTTT	CASSQGGQGVTGELFF
.	TRBV7-2	.	TRBJ2-7	TGTGCCAGCAGCCGGGAGCAGGTAAGCTCCTACGAGCAGTACTTC	CASSREQVSSYEQYF
.	TRBV4-2	.	TRBJ2-1	TGTGCCAGCAGCCACACTAGTCAGGAGCAGTTCTTC	CASSHTSQEQFF
.	TRBV27	.	TRBJ1-4	TGTGCCAGCAGTTTAGGGGCAGGGTGGCAACTGTTTTTT	CASSLGAGWQLFF
.	TRBV9	.	TRBJ2-2	TGTGCCAGCAGCGCTACAGGGAGGGGCACCGGGGAGCTGTTTTTT	CASSATGRGTGELFF
TRBD1	TRBV6-5	.	TRBJ2-5	TGTGCCAGCTGGGACAGACAAGAGACCCAGTACTTC	CASWDRQETQYF
.	TRBV5-5	.	TRBJ2-7	TGTGCCAGCAGCTTTGGCAGTCAGAACGAGCAGTACTTC	CASSFGSQNEQYF
.	TRBV5-5	.	TRBJ2-1	TGTGCCAGCAGCTTTTCCACGGGGAGTTACAATGAGCAGTTCTTC	CASSFSTGSYNEQFF
TRBD1	TRBV5-4	.	TRBJ2-7	TGTGCCAGCAGCTCGCCGGGACAGGGAAGGTACGAGCAGTACTTC	CASSSPGQGRYEQYF
TRBD1	TRBV11-2	.	TRBJ2-5	TGTGCCAGCAGTTACGGGACAGGGCATTACCAAGAGACCCAGTACTTC	CASSYGTGHYQETQYF
TRBD1	TRBV4-3	.	TRBJ1-4	TGCGCCAGCAGCCTCGGGACAGGTGCTGAAAAACTGTTTTTT	CASSLGTGAEKLFF
TRBD1	TRBV3-1/TRBV3-2	.	TRBJ1-1	TGTGCCAGCAGCCAAGTGGCAGGGGGCGGTGAAGCTTTCTTT	CASSQVAGGGEAFF
.	TRBV11-2	.	TRBJ2-7	TGTGCCAGCAGCTTAGTGGGGGGCTACGAGCAGTACTTC	CASSLVGGYEQYF
TRBD1	TRBV7-3	once	TRBJ2-6	TGTGCCAGCAGCTCCCCGGGACAGGGCTCTGGGGCCAACGTCCTGACTTTC	CASSSPGQGSGANVLTF
.	TRBV5-1	few	TRBJ1-1	TGCGCCAGCAGCTTAATCCCCGCAGACATCAAACCTAACACTGAAGCTTTCTTT	CASSLIPADIKPNTEAFF
TRBD2	TRBV18	.	TRBJ2-7	TGTGCCAGCTCACAGGGACTAGCAGATGACCAGCAGTACTTC	CASSQGLADDQQYF
.	TRBV11-2	.	TRBJ1-4	TGTGCCAGCAGATTGACAGATAATGAAAAACTGTTTTTT	CASRLTDNEKLFF
TRBD2	TRBV4-1	.	TRBJ2-3	TGCGCCAGCAGCTCCTCCTCGGGGGGAGGGACAGATACGCAGTATTTT	CASSSSSGGGTDTQYF
.	TRBV28	.	TRBJ1-6	TGTGCCAGCAGCTACCCACGATCACCCCTCCACTTT	CASSYPRSPLHF
TRBD1	TRBV27	.	TRBJ1-5	TGTGCCAGCAGTACTCAAGGGGGCGGAAATCAGCCCCAGCATTTT	CASSTQGGGNQPQHF